The source of this T cell receptor (beta chain) is a study of control samples from healthy donors and cancer patients. Sequenced by immunoSEQ multiplex PCR; TCRdb stores in-frame clones only, minus some. The sample lists about 28,000 clones; roughly 89% were seen once. The CDR3 runs 11 residues. The ends were cut back, 6 bases at V and 3 bases at J, with 5 bases in the middle. This clonotype originated in a woman between 40 and 50 years old with lung cancer. The sample comprised PBMCs. This chain uses TRBV12-3 or TRBV12-4 with TRBJ1-1; D remains unclear. CDR3: CASRLDTEAFF. The CDR3 nucleotides read TGTGCCAGCAGGCTGGACACTGAAGCTTTCTTT.